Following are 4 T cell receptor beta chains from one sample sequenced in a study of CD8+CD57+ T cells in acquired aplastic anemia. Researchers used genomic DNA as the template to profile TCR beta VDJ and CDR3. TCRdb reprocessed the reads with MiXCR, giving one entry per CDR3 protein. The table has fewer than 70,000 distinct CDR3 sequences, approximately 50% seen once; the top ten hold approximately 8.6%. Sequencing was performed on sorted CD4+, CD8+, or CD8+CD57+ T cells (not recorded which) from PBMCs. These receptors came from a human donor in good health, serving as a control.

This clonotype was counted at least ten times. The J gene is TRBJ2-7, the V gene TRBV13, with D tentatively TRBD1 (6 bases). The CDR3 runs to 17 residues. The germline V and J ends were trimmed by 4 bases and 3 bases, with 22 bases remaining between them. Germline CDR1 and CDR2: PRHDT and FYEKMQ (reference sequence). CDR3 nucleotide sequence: TGTGCCAGCAGCTCCTATAATACTGGGGGCCCCGGCTACGAGCAGTACTTC. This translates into CASSSYNTGGPGYEQYF.

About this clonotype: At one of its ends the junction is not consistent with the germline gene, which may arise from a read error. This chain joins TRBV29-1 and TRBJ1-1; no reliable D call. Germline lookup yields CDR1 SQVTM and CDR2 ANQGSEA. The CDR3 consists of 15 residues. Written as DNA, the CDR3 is TGCAGCGTTGAACAGTTTTATACGGATAACACTGAAGCTCTCTTT. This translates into CSVEQFYTDNTEALF.

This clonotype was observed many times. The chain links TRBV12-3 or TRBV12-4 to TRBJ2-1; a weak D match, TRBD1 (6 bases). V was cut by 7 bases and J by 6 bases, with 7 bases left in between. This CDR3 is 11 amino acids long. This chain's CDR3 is CASTGVNEQFF. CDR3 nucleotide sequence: TGTGCCAGCACAGGGGTCAATGAGCAGTTCTTC.

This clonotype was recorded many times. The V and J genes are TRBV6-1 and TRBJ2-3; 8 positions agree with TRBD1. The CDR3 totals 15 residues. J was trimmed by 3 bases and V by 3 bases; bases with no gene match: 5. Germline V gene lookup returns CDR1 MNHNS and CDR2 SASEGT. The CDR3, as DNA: TGTGCCAGCAGTGACCGGGACAGGATAACAGATACGCAGTATTTT. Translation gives CASSDRDRITDTQYF.